This entry lists 31 T cell receptor beta chains sequenced from one sample in a study of blood T cell repertoires in COVID-19. Method: immunoSEQ multiplex PCR; TCRdb's copy keeps in-frame clones and lacks some. The profile shows roughly 150,000 clones, around 87% of them singletons. The specimen was peripheral blood. All receptors derive from a woman of 80 years or more with COVID-19, enrolled during active disease.

The V and J genes are TRBV7-9 and TRBJ1-2, with a weak D call TRBD1 (6 bases). The CDR3 is made up of 15 amino acids. Trimming left V 4 bases short and J 0 bases short, with 12 bases between. Germline V gene lookup returns CDR1 SEHNR and CDR2 FQNEAQ (reference sequence). In DNA, the CDR3 is TGTGCCAGCAGCTCGACAGGTCGAACTAACTATGGCTACACCTTC. Amino acids: CASSSTGRTNYGYTF. The full variable domain, in which reference TRBV7-9 and TRBJ1-2 provide the parts outside the CDR3, is DTGVSQNPRHKITKRGQNVTFRCDPISEHNRLYWYRQTLGQGPEFLTYFQNEAQLEKSRLLSDRFSAERPKGSFSTLEIQRTEQGDSAMYLCASSSTGRTNYGYTFGSGTRLTVV.

This chain joins TRBV6-6 and TRBJ1-3; 9 nucleotides line up with TRBD1. CDR1 is MNHNY, CDR2 SVGAGI, per germline (reference sequence). The junction had 5 bases not matched to a gene; V was cut back by 7 bases and J by 4 bases. CDR3 length: 14 amino acids. The CDR3 protein is CASTGTGNGNTIYF. The DNA of the CDR3 is TGTGCCAGCACCGGGACAGGGAACGGAAACACCATATATTTT.

The chain couples TRBV6-1 to TRBJ1-2; the D is unclear. The CDR3 consists of 14 residues. The germline V gene has CDR1 MNHNS and CDR2 SASEGT. The V gene lost 8 bases and the J gene lost 0 bases, with 13 bases spanning the gap. The CDR3 DNA reads TGTGCCAGCTCCCCCCGGGAAGCTAACTATGGCTACACCTTC. Its translation: CASSPREANYGYTF.

This clone was seen a single time. The rearrangement joins TRBV3-1 (or the pseudogene TRBV3-2) to TRBJ2-7; a weak D match, TRBD1 (5 bases). Trimming pared 4 bases from V and 2 bases from J, leaving 18 bases between. CDR1 is LGHDT and CDR2 is YNNKEL in the germline V gene (reference sequence). The CDR3 is 16 residues long. This chain's CDR3 is CASSRNDRFSPYEQYF. As DNA, the CDR3 is TGTGCCAGCAGCCGCAATGACAGATTTTCCCCCTACGAGCAGTACTTC.

V is TRBV27 and J is TRBJ2-7; the match to TRBD1 covers 7 bases. Germline CDR1 is MNHEY and CDR2 is SMNVEV (reference sequence). The trim removed 5 bases at V and 2 bases at J, leaving 9 bases unmatched. This CDR3 region has 15 residues. For the CDR3, the DNA is TGTGCCAGCAGTCCCCAACCGACAGGGACCTACGAGCAGTACTTC. Its protein is CASSPQPTGTYEQYF.

The rearrangement links TRBV5-4 to TRBJ1-2; D might be TRBD1 (5 bases). V lost 0 bases and J 3 bases, leaving 12 bases between the germline ends. Germline values: CDR1 SGHNT, CDR2 YYREEE (reference sequence). The CDR3 runs 15 residues. In DNA, the CDR3 is TGTGCCAGCAGCTTGGAACCTGGGGCGGACTATGGCTACACCTTC. This encodes CASSLEPGADYGYTF.

The V call is TRBV5-1, the J call TRBJ2-7; 12 bases are a match to TRBD2. CDR1 and CDR2 from the germline V gene are SGHRS and YFSETQ. This CDR3 has 14 amino acids. Trimming removed 5 bases from V and 4 bases from J; junction bases left unmatched: 4. The DNA for the CDR3 is TGCGCCAGCAGGTCGACTAGCGGGGGATACGAGCAGTACTTC. Residues: CASRSTSGGYEQYF.

The gene calls are TRBV3-1 (or the pseudogene TRBV3-2) and TRBJ2-2; D ambiguous. Looked up from germline, CDR1 is LGHDT and CDR2 is YNNKEL (reference sequence). V was cut by 2 bases and J by 7 bases, with 2 bases left in between. The CDR3 is 11 amino acids. CDR3 region: CASSQYGELFF. The CDR3 region has the DNA TGTGCCAGCAGCCAATACGGGGAGCTGTTTTTT.

The V call is TRBV7-6, the J call TRBJ2-3; 9 bases fit TRBD2. Germline trimming cut 3 bases from V and 0 bases from J; bases unmatched to any gene: 13. This CDR3 has 19 residues. Per the germline V gene, CDR1 is SGHVS and CDR2 is FNYEAQ. CDR3 protein: CASSFRLAAPESSTDTQYF. The CDR3 bases are TGTGCCAGCAGCTTCCGACTAGCGGCGCCCGAGTCTAGCACAGATACGCAGTATTTT.

The rearrangement uses TRBV6-5 and TRBJ1-5; TRBD1 might be the D (5 bases). Trimming removed 6 bases from V and 5 bases from J, with 11 bases in between. CDR1 is MNHEY, CDR2 SVGAGI, per germline. This CDR3 comprises 13 residues. The DNA for the CDR3 is TGTGCCAGCAGGGGAGGGGTGGATCAGCCCCAGCATTTT. It is translated as CASRGGVDQPQHF.

This rearrangement joins TRBV5-6 to TRBJ2-3; perhaps TRBD2 as D (6 bases). CDR3 length: 15 amino acids. Germline-derived CDR1 and CDR2 are SGHDT and YYEEEE. Trimming took 0 bases from V and 0 from J, leaving 8 bases between them. CDR3: CASSLVGTSTDTQYF. DNA for the CDR3: TGTGCCAGCAGCTTGGTGGGGACTAGCACAGATACGCAGTATTTT.

This clone was picked up a small number of times. The chain joins TRBV7-6 to TRBJ2-3; TRBD2 matches 10 bases. The CDR3 has 15 residues. The germline gives CDR1 SGHVS, CDR2 FNYEAQ. The junction had 5 bases not matched to a gene; V was cut back by 5 bases and J by 3 bases. DNA for the CDR3: TGTGCCAGCAGCAAAGCGGGAGGGCCGACAGATACGCAGTATTTT. It specifies CASSKAGGPTDTQYF.

The V call is TRBV6-1, the J call TRBJ1-5, with no clear D. The CDR3 extends over 13 amino acids. The V gene's germline CDR1 is MNHNS and CDR2 SASEGT. The V end was cut by 5 bases, the J end by 5 bases, with 10 bases between. The CDR3: CASSFVRDQPQHF. Here the CDR3 DNA reads TGTGCCAGCAGTTTCGTGCGGGATCAGCCCCAGCATTTT.

V gene TRBV6-2 or TRBV6-3 combines with J gene TRBJ2-5; 9 nucleotides line up with TRBD2. J gave up 2 bases and V 2 bases, and 3 bases lay outside the gene matches. CDR1 and CDR2 from the germline V gene are MNHEY and SVGEGT. The CDR3 loop spans 15 amino acids. CDR3 residues: CASSYTGLAQETQYF. DNA for the CDR3: TGTGCCAGCAGTTACACGGGACTAGCTCAAGAGACCCAGTACTTC.

The V gene is TRBV27, the J gene TRBJ1-5; a weak D match, TRBD1 (6 bases). V gave up 6 bases and J gave up 2 bases, with 17 bases separating them. Germline V gives CDR1 MNHEY, CDR2 SMNVEV (reference sequence). The CDR3 is 16 amino acids. The DNA of the CDR3 is TGTGCCAGCAGCTCCCGGGGGGCCGGAGGCAATCAGCCCCAGCATTTT. As protein: CASSSRGAGGNQPQHF.

This chain uses TRBV19 with TRBJ2-1, with 7 bases matching TRBD2. Germline assignment: CDR1 LNHDA and CDR2 SQIVND (reference sequence). Trimming removed 5 bases from V and 0 bases from J; junction bases left unmatched: 7. This CDR3 comprises 16 residues. CDR3 sequence reads: CASSWSSGSSYNEQFF. As DNA, the CDR3 is TGTGCCAGTAGTTGGTCTAGCGGTTCCTCCTACAATGAGCAGTTCTTC.

This clone was seen a handful of times. This sequence joins TRBV5-1 and TRBJ1-1, with D possibly matching TRBD1 (6 bases). The CDR3 covers 15 residues. Germline assignment: CDR1 SGHRS and CDR2 YFSETQ. V lost 4 bases, J lost 2 bases, and 15 bases lay in between. The CDR3 nucleotides are TGCGCCAGCAGCCGGGAGGACAGTGGAAACACTGAAGCTTTCTTT. Protein sequence: CASSREDSGNTEAFF.

The chain combines TRBV16 with TRBJ1-4, with 8 bases fitting TRBD1. CDR1 and CDR2 from the germline V gene are KGHSY and FQNENV. The CDR3 consists of 15 residues. V was clipped by 6 bases and J by 3 bases; unmatched bases: 6. Written as DNA, the CDR3 is TGTGCCAGCAGTCGTGGACAGGGACCTAATGAAAAACTGTTTTTT. This gives the protein CASSRGQGPNEKLFF.

This sequence joins TRBV9 and TRBJ2-3, with 7 bases lining up with TRBD2. The CDR3 covers 16 residues. Germline CDR1 SGDLS, CDR2 YYNGEE. J gave up 3 bases and V 3 bases, and 10 bases lay outside the gene matches. The DNA for the CDR3 is TGTGCCAGCAGCGCCCGAGTTGGTAGCGGGACAGATACGCAGTATTTT. This translates into CASSARVGSGTDTQYF. The full variable domain, in which reference TRBV9 and TRBJ2-3 provide the parts outside the CDR3, is DSGVTQTPKHLITATGQRVTLRCSPRSGDLSVYWYQQSLDQGLQFLIQYYNGEERAKGNILERFSAQQFPDLHSELNLSSLELGDSALYFCASSARVGSGTDTQYFGPGTRLTVL.

This chain uses TRBV10-3 with TRBJ1-2; D is uncertain. Trimming stripped 3 bases from V and 8 bases from J, with 13 bases between. The CDR3 covers 13 residues. In germline, CDR1 is ENHRY, CDR2 SYGVKD. CDR3 amino acids: CAISDSVPEGYTF. The CDR3, as DNA: TGTGCCATCAGTGACTCCGTCCCTGAGGGCTACACCTTC.

The rearrangement joins TRBV19 to TRBJ2-7; no clear D gene. This CDR3 has 15 residues. CDR1 is LNHDA, CDR2 SQIVND, per germline (reference sequence). The V end was cut by 8 bases, the J end by 0 bases, with 17 bases between. For the CDR3, the DNA is TGTGCCAGTCAAATCACCGGTAGCCCCTCCTACGAGCAGTACTTC. As protein: CASQITGSPSYEQYF.

The genes are TRBV14 and TRBJ2-2; 13 bases map to TRBD2. The CDR3 has 18 residues. Losses at the gene ends were 0 bases for V and 2 bases for J; bases not matched to a gene: 3. Germline CDR1 SGHDN, CDR2 FVKESK. As DNA, the CDR3 is TGTGCCAGCAGCCAAGAGACGGGACTAGCGGGAAACACCGGGGAGCTGTTTTTT. It specifies CASSQETGLAGNTGELFF.

V usage is TRBV19 and J usage is TRBJ1-3, with 8 bases identical to TRBD1. Germline CDR1 reads LNHDA; CDR2 reads SQIVND (reference sequence). V shed 7 bases and J 4 bases; nucleotides not matched to a gene: 12. This CDR3 region has 16 residues. CDR3 in amino acids: CASTAAGGAGGNTIYF. The CDR3 bases are TGTGCCAGTACAGCGGCAGGGGGCGCGGGAGGAAACACCATATATTTT. Combining the CDR3 with reference TRBV19 and TRBJ1-3 gives the whole variable domain DGGITQSPKYLFRKEGQNVTLSCEQNLNHDAMYWYRQDPGQGLRLIYYSQIVNDFQKGDIAEGYSVSREKKESFPLTVTSAQKNPTAFYLCASTAAGGAGGNTIYFGEGSWLTVV.

CDR3 in amino acids: CASSLGLGGTNTGELFF. CDR3 nucleotide sequence: TGTGCCAGCAGCTTAGGTCTCGGGGGAACGAACACCGGGGAGCTGTTTTTT. V usage is TRBV7-9 and J usage is TRBJ2-2; TRBD2 is a possible D gene (6 bases). Deletions cut 1 base from V and 0 bases from J, with 12 bases between. Germline V gives CDR1 SEHNR, CDR2 FQNEAQ (reference sequence). The CDR3 has 17 amino acids.

The chain carries TRBV6-5 and TRBJ2-7, with D uncertain. Germline loops: CDR1 MNHEY, CDR2 SVGAGI. V was trimmed by 6 bases and J by 3 bases, leaving 9 bases between them. CDR3 size: 12 residues. In DNA, the CDR3 is TGTGCCAGCAGGAGTCAGGTCTACGAGCAGTACTTC. Amino acids: CASRSQVYEQYF.

This clone was counted only a few times. The rearrangement links TRBV24-1 to TRBJ1-5; TRBD1 agrees at 9 bases. Germline values: CDR1 KGHDR, CDR2 SFDVKD. V lost 5 bases, J lost 7 bases, and 8 bases stayed unmatched. The CDR3 runs to 15 residues. CDR3 coding DNA: TGTGCCACCAGTGGGGGGACAGGGCATAACCAGCCCCAGCATTTT. The encoded protein is CATSGGTGHNQPQHF.

This clone came up a few times. The chain uses TRBV12-5 and TRBJ2-1; the match to TRBD2 covers 8 bases. CDR3 size: 17 residues. Germline lookup yields CDR1 LGHNT and CDR2 FRNRAP. V dropped 0 bases and J dropped 8; count of bases not matched to a gene: 12. CDR3 sequence: CASGLVRAGRAGDEQFF. CDR3 DNA: TGTGCTAGTGGTTTGGTACGTGCCGGGAGGGCCGGGGATGAGCAGTTCTTC.

The table lists this clone with a few counts. The chain links TRBV7-2 to TRBJ2-1, with D possibly TRBD1 on 6 matching bases. The CDR3 has 19 residues. Trimming cost V 2 bases and J 0 bases, with 20 bases left between them. From germline, CDR1 is SGHTA and CDR2 FQGNSA. CDR3 coding DNA: TGTGCCAGCAGCTTAAGTCGGGGACAAAGGTTAAGCTCCTACAATGAGCAGTTCTTC. It is translated as CASSLSRGQRLSSYNEQFF.

This chain uses TRBV10-2 with TRBJ1-2; 12 bases map to TRBD1. The CDR3 has 15 amino acids. Germline trimming cut 2 bases from V and 7 bases from J; bases unmatched to any gene: 5. In germline, CDR1 is WSHSY, CDR2 SAAADI. Here the CDR3 reads CASSEGGQGALGYTF. Here the CDR3 DNA reads TGCGCCAGCAGTGAGGGGGGACAGGGGGCCCTTGGCTACACCTTC.

The chain employs TRBV19 and TRBJ1-5; D is uncertain. The V gene lost 8 bases and the J gene lost 6 bases, with 17 bases spanning the gap. Germline V gives CDR1 LNHDA, CDR2 SQIVND (reference sequence). CDR3 length equals 14 residues. CDR3 in DNA: TGTGCCAGTTGGGCCCGGGGTCAGGCTCAGCCCCAGCATTTT. The encoded protein is CASWARGQAQPQHF. Supplemented by reference TRBV19 and TRBJ1-5, the full variable domain reads DGGITQSPKYLFRKEGQNVTLSCEQNLNHDAMYWYRQDPGQGLRLIYYSQIVNDFQKGDIAEGYSVSREKKESFPLTVTSAQKNPTAFYLCASWARGQAQPQHFGDGTRLSIL.

This clone was observed a single time. V usage is TRBV27 and J usage is TRBJ2-1; 8 nucleotides match TRBD2. Germline loops: CDR1 MNHEY, CDR2 SMNVEV (reference sequence). CDR3 length: 17 amino acids. The V segment lost 3 bases and the J segment 7 bases; nucleotides outside the gene matches: 14. CDR3 protein: CASSLEAGVLLVNEQFF. The CDR3 DNA is TGTGCCAGCAGTTTGGAAGCGGGAGTCCTCCTTGTGAATGAGCAGTTCTTC.